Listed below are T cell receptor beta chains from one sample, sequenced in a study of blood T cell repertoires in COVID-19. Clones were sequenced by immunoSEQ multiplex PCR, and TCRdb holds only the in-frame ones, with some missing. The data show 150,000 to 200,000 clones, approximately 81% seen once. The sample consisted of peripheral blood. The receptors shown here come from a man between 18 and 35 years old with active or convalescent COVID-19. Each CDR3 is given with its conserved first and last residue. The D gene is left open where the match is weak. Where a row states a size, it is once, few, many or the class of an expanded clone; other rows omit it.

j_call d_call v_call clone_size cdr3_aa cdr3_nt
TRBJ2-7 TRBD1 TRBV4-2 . CASSLRDRGYKQYF TGTGCCAGCAGCCTCCGGGACAGGGGGTACAAGCAGTACTTC
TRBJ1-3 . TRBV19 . CASSIPFSGNTIYF TGTGCCAGTAGTATACCGTTTTCTGGAAACACCATATATTTT
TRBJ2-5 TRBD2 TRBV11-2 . CASRKRGLAGVRETQYF TGTGCCAGCAGAAAACGAGGACTAGCGGGGGTTCGAGAGACCCAGTACTTC
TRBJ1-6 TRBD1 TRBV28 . CASSLGPGGRNSPLHF TGTGCCAGCAGCTTGGGTCCAGGGGGCCGGAATTCACCCCTCCACTTT
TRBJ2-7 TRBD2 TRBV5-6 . CASSLGSSGGRYEQYF TGTGCCAGCAGCTTGGGTAGCAGCGGGGGGCGCTACGAGCAGTACTTC
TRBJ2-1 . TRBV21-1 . CASRKREGGYNEQFF TGTGCCAGCAGGAAGCGGGAGGGTGGGTACAATGAGCAGTTCTTC
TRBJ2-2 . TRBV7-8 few CASSLGTANTGELFF TGTGCCAGCAGCTTAGGGACTGCGAACACCGGGGAGCTGTTTTTT
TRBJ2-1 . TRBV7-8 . CASSSPHGGENDEQFF TGTGCCAGCAGCTCCCCCCACGGCGGGGAGAATGATGAGCAGTTCTTC
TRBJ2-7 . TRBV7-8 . CASSLVSGYEQYF TGTGCCAGCAGCTTAGTCTCAGGTTACGAGCAGTACTTC
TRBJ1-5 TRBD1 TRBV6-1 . CASSEEVGTGVQPQHF TGTGCCAGCAGTGAAGAGGTGGGGACAGGGGTCCAGCCCCAGCATTTT
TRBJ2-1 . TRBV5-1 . CASSMARDNEQFF TGCGCCAGCAGCATGGCGAGGGACAATGAGCAGTTCTTC
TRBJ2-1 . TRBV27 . CASSLTRLYNEQFF TGTGCCAGCAGTCTTACCCGACTATACAATGAGCAGTTCTTC
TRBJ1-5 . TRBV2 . CASSIDSQASNQPQHF TGTGCCAGCAGCATAGATTCACAGGCGAGCAATCAGCCCCAGCATTTT
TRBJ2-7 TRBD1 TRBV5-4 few CASSRQGANEQYF TGTGCCAGCAGCAGACAGGGGGCCAACGAGCAGTACTTC
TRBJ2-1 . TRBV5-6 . CASSLPGEPPNEQFF TGTGCCAGCAGCTTGCCGGGAGAACCTCCCAATGAGCAGTTCTTC
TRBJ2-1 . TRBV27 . CASRRQEIYNEQFF TGTGCCAGCAGACGACAGGAAATTTACAATGAGCAGTTCTTC
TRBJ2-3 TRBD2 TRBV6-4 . CASSVAGGTDTQYF TGTGCCAGCAGTGTAGCGGGGGGCACAGATACGCAGTATTTT